Listed below are T cell receptor beta chains from one sample, sequenced in a study of shared clonotypes between healthy human individuals. Some clones are missing from TCRdb's copy, which holds only in-frame ones; the method was immunoSEQ multiplex PCR. The sample lists under 650,000 clones, around 96% occurring once. The sequenced sample was naive CD4+ T cells sorted from blood. The receptors come from a woman aged 25 to 45 in good health. The CDR3 runs from the conserved cysteine through the conserved F or W. A D gene is named only where the DNA matches it firmly. Some rows mark clone size as missing; the rest say once, few, many or name a class of expanded clone.

TRBV11-3	.	TRBJ2-7	.	TGTGCCAGCAGCCCCCAGACAGAATCCTACGAGCAGTACTTC	CASSPQTESYEQYF
TRBV11-2	TRBD2	TRBJ2-7	once	TGTGCCAGCAGCCGCGGGGGCGAGCAGTACTTC	CASSRGGEQYF
TRBV9	TRBD2	TRBJ2-2	.	TGTGCCAGCAGCGTAGGGGGACTAGCGGGTGCCAGCGGGGAGCTGTTTTTT	CASSVGGLAGASGELFF
TRBV15	TRBD1	TRBJ1-5	.	TGTGCCACCAGCAGACCCACAGGGGGGGGCCTCAATCAGCCCCAGCATTTT	CATSRPTGGGLNQPQHF
TRBV7-9	.	TRBJ2-7	.	TGTGCCAGCAGCTTATATGGGGATGCCACCTACGAGCAGTACTTC	CASSLYGDATYEQYF
TRBV27	.	TRBJ2-3	.	TGTGCCAGCAGTTCAAGTCGGATCGGTTGGAGAGAGTCAGGAGACACGCAGTATTTT	CASSSSRIGWRESGDTQYF
TRBV28	.	TRBJ2-3	.	TGTGCCAGCAAATCCGGGCCAGATACGCAGTATTTT	CASKSGPDTQYF
TRBV7-2	.	TRBJ1-5	.	TGTGCCAGCAGCTTCGGGGAAGCCCAGCATTTT	CASSFGEAQHF
TRBV28	.	TRBJ1-5	.	TGTGCCAGCAGCACAAATCAGCCCCAGCATTTT	CASSTNQPQHF
TRBV30	.	TRBJ2-7	.	TGTGCCTGGGGTCCTGGGACCTACGAGCAGTACTTC	CAWGPGTYEQYF
TRBV28	.	TRBJ1-4	.	TGTGCCAGCAGTAAACCCAGGTTCCCTAATGAAAAACTGTTTTTT	CASSKPRFPNEKLFF
TRBV23-1	TRBD1	TRBJ1-5	once	TGCGCCAGCAGTCGGCGGGACAGCCCTTGTATTGAGCCCCAGCATTTT	CASSRRDSPCIEPQHF
TRBV10-2	.	TRBJ2-7	.	TGCGCCAGCACCGGGATCAACGAGCAGTACTTC	CASTGINEQYF
TRBV2	TRBD1	TRBJ2-7	.	TGTGCCAGCAGTGACGGGACAGGGTCTTACGAGCAGTACTTC	CASSDGTGSYEQYF
TRBV18	TRBD1	TRBJ1-2	.	TGTGCCAGCTCAATTATCCCACCGACAGGGATTAGGGACTATGGCTACACCTTC	CASSIIPPTGIRDYGYTF
TRBV15	.	TRBJ1-5	.	TGTGCCACCAGCAGGCAGGGAGATAGCAATCAGCCCCAGCATTTT	CATSRQGDSNQPQHF
TRBV27	TRBD1	TRBJ2-2	.	TGTGCCAGCAGTTTACTCTCCCGGGACAGGGAATGGAGTCCACACCCTGGGGAGCTGTTTTTT	CASSLLSRDREWSPHPGELFF
TRBV28	.	TRBJ1-1	.	TGTGCCAGTAACGACCCAGCAGGGCCTATTTCTGAAGCTTTCTTT	CASNDPAGPISEAFF
TRBV18	.	TRBJ2-1	.	TGTGCCAGCTCACCACTACCGGGGGTTGAACAGTTCTTC	CASSPLPGVEQFF
TRBV19	TRBD2	TRBJ2-4	.	TGTGCCAGTAGTATGAGGCGGGAGACAGAGGGTGACATTCAGTACTTC	CASSMRRETEGDIQYF
TRBV2	TRBD1	TRBJ2-7	few	TGTGCCAGCAAGGGGACAGCGAGCTCCTACGAGCAGTACTTC	CASKGTASSYEQYF
TRBV2	TRBD1	TRBJ1-1	.	TGTGCCAGCAGACCCCGCTTACCGGGACAGGGGGTCCCTTACACTGAAGCTTTCTTT	CASRPRLPGQGVPYTEAFF
TRBV4-2	.	TRBJ2-3	.	TGTGCCAGCAGCCAAGTCTCTAGCACAGATACGCAGTATTTT	CASSQVSSTDTQYF
TRBV11-2	TRBD1	TRBJ2-2	.	TGTGCCAGCAGGGCCGGGACAGGGGGCTTTGGGGAGCTGTTTTTT	CASRAGTGGFGELFF
TRBV7-9	TRBD1	TRBJ1-4	.	TGTGCCAGCAGCTTAGGACAGGGAGGGCTTGCAACTAATGAAAAACTGTTTTTT	CASSLGQGGLATNEKLFF
TRBV28	TRBD1	TRBJ1-5	.	TGTGCCAGCAGTTCCCCCGGGCAGGGGGAACATCAGCCCCAGCATTTT	CASSSPGQGEHQPQHF
TRBV5-1	.	TRBJ1-1	.	TGCGCCAGCAGCTTGATCGGCACTGAAGCTTTCTTT	CASSLIGTEAFF
TRBV15	TRBD1	TRBJ2-2	.	TGTGCCACCAGGACAGGGGGGGACACCGGGGAGCTGTTTTTT	CATRTGGDTGELFF
TRBV13	.	TRBJ2-6	.	TGTGCCAGCAGCTTAGGCCCTGGAGGGAATGGGGCCAACGTCCTGACTTTC	CASSLGPGGNGANVLTF
TRBV7-9	.	TRBJ1-4	.	TGTGCCAGCACGGTGGGTCCAACAAAAAAACTGTTTTTT	CASTVGPTKKLFF
TRBV19	TRBD2	TRBJ2-2	.	TGTGCCAGTAGTATCCCTAGCGGGAGTCACGGGGAGCTGTTTTTT	CASSIPSGSHGELFF
TRBV7-6	.	TRBJ1-3	.	TGTGCCAGCAGTTATTTGACGCTTACCTCTGGAAACACCATATATTTT	CASSYLTLTSGNTIYF
TRBV28	.	TRBJ1-2	.	TGTGCCAGCACAAGGGACGGAAGAAATGGCTACACCTTC	CASTRDGRNGYTF
TRBV15	TRBD1	TRBJ1-1	.	TGTGCCACCAGCAGAGTAAACAGGGGGAACACTGAAGCTTTCTTT	CATSRVNRGNTEAFF
TRBV7-9	TRBD2	TRBJ2-3	.	TGTGCCAGCAGCTCGAAGTTCACTAGCGGTACTAGCACAGATACGCAGTATTTT	CASSSKFTSGTSTDTQYF
TRBV7-9	.	TRBJ1-6	.	TGTGCCAGCAGCCGCGTAGACCTCAGGGGCTCCTATAATTCACCCCTCCACTTT	CASSRVDLRGSYNSPLHF
TRBV10-1	TRBD2	TRBJ2-3	once	TGCGCCAGCAGTGAGTCGTTGGGACTAGCGACCACAGATACGCAGTATTTT	CASSESLGLATTDTQYF
TRBV6-6	TRBD2	TRBJ2-7	.	TGTGCCAGCAGGAGAGCGGGAGGTTTGCCTTCCTACGAGCAGTACTTC	CASRRAGGLPSYEQYF
TRBV4-1	TRBD2	TRBJ2-7	once	TGCGCCAGCAGCCATCCGTCCCCTTCTACGGGAGGGTACGAGCAGTACTTC	CASSHPSPSTGGYEQYF
TRBV4-1	TRBD1	TRBJ1-1	once	TGCGCCAGCAGCGCACCGGGACAGGGCCCTGAAGCTTTCTTT	CASSAPGQGPEAFF
TRBV18	TRBD2	TRBJ2-7	.	TGTGCCAGCTCAACCACTAGCGGGAGGCTTTACGAGCAGTACTTC	CASSTTSGRLYEQYF
TRBV18	.	TRBJ2-1	.	TGTGCCAGCTCACCACCAAGTCTATCCTACAATGAGCAGTTCTTC	CASSPPSLSYNEQFF
TRBV18	.	TRBJ2-5	.	TGTGCCAGCTCACCCGGAGAGACCCAGTACTTC	CASSPGETQYF
TRBV5-1	.	TRBJ2-7	.	TGCGCCAGCAGCTCGGTGCAAGGGACCTACGAGCAGTACTTC	CASSSVQGTYEQYF
TRBV7-9	.	TRBJ1-3	.	TGTGCCAGCAGCCCCGTCGGAAACACCATATATTTT	CASSPVGNTIYF
TRBV7-9	.	TRBJ2-7	.	TGTGCCAGCAGCAACCGGGACTTTTCACCCTACGAGCAGTACTTC	CASSNRDFSPYEQYF
TRBV21-1	.	TRBJ2-7	once	TGTGCCAGCAGCAACCCCCCAGACGACGTCCTTTGTACCCGAGTGTACGAGCAGTACTTC	CASSNPPDDVLCTRVYEQYF
TRBV11-2	.	TRBJ1-1	.	TGTGCCAGCAGCTTCCAGAGAGACACTGAAGCTTTCTTT	CASSFQRDTEAFF